This TCR beta chain was captured in a study of shared clonotypes between healthy human individuals. Study-level background: Per donor, three plates held CD4 naive cells, three held CD4 memory, two held CD8 naive and one held CD8 memory.

Trimming took 8 bases from V and 2 from J, leaving 15 bases between them. This CDR3 comprises 14 residues. Assay used: immunoSEQ multiplex PCR; TCRdb lists only in-frame clones, some missing. Of over a million clones in the sample, approximately 96% are singletons; the top ten hold roughly 1.2%. The rearrangement links TRBV23-1 to TRBJ1-1, with TRBD1 as a possible D gene (5 bases). TRBV23-1 is an ORF, with its function uncertain. This TCR came from a man under 40 in good health. The source material was naive CD4+ T cells sorted from blood. Documented subset: CD45RA+ positively selected. The CDR3 bases are TGCGCCAGCTGGTTCACAGGACATAACACTGAAGCTTTCTTT. It encodes CASWFTGHNTEAFF.